This T cell receptor beta chain was documented in a study of blood T cells in healthy people across ages. Ten or more counts support this clonotype. Trimming cost V 3 bases and J 13 bases; bases outside gene matches: 13. This CDR3 contains 13 residues. Germline V lookup: CDR1 DFQATT, CDR2 SNEGSKA (reference sequence). Primers used in a second PCR of about 7 to 12 cycles were a sample-barcoded 5' primer and a J-beta primer mix. One entry per CDR3 protein, called by TCRdb with MiXCR from the 5' RACE reads. Of 700,000 to 950,000 distinct CDR3 sequences in the sample, roughly 45% were seen once. This clonotype was obtained from a woman aged 55-69 years in good health. The V and J genes are TRBV20-1 and TRBJ2-5; 8 nucleotides align to TRBD1. Material for sequencing was blood. CDR3: CSARGQASTQGYF. CDR3 coding DNA: TGCAGTGCTAGGGGACAGGCCTCGACACAGGGGTACTTC.